This TCR beta chain was captured in a study of T cell responses to AZD1222 COVID-19 vaccine. Looking at the study overall: Analyses pooled second doses at about 4 or about 12 weeks. Overall study results and limits: Mostly white British, mostly female donors; authors suggested clonal diversity may be underestimated. It was only 6 or 7 AZD1222 recipients who were seropositive at baseline. As reported, nearly half of all spike-specific TCRs target variant regions that are unmutated.

V was pared by 4 bases and J by 6 bases, with 13 bases of the junction left unmatched. Germline values: CDR1 MNHEY, CDR2 SVGAGI. This CDR3 region has 16 residues. Only in-frame clones appear in the TCRdb table, and some are missing; sequencing was by immunoSEQ multiplex PCR. This table holds some 140,000 clones, less than 95% found once. For this clone: Its specificity is not known.

The chain combines TRBV6-5 with TRBJ2-7, with 9 bases matching TRBD2. This receptor was obtained from an adult in good health. Material: peripheral blood, obtained on day 0 of AZD1222 vaccination. The CDR3 protein is CASSSYPTSGPLEQYF. CDR3 sequence (DNA): TGTGCCAGCAGTTCTTATCCGACTAGCGGTCCTCTCGAGCAGTACTTC.